Each of the 20 T cell receptor beta chains below was sequenced from the same sample in a study of blood T cell dynamics during melanoma immunotherapy. Specified time point: pre-treatment baseline. Sequencing used immunoSEQ multiplex PCR; TCRdb keeps in-frame clones, though not all of them. The sample shows 9,500 to 13,000 clones, 88% of them seen only once. Sequences were derived from blood, sampled from a patient treated with checkpoint blockade. The receptors shown here come from a human donor with melanoma.

A remark on this clone: A read error may account for a junction end that differs from germline. The genes are TRBV7-9 and TRBJ2-7, with TRBD2 matching 10 bases. The CDR3 is 13 amino acids. Germline V gene sequence: CDR1 SEHNR, CDR2 FQNEAQ (reference sequence). The CDR3 here is CASNLAGGVEQYF. The CDR3 nucleotides are TGTGCCAGCAACTTAGCGGGGGGTGTCGAGCAGTACTTC.

V usage is TRBV27 and J usage is TRBJ1-4; D unclear. Between the trimmed V and J ends, which lost 5 bases and 3 bases, there was a span of 16 bases. CDR1 and CDR2 (germline): MNHEY, SMNVEV (reference sequence). The CDR3 sequence is 16 residues long. CDR3 in amino acids: CASSPTPRSSNEKLFF. DNA of the CDR3: TGTGCCAGCAGTCCAACCCCGCGGTCCTCTAATGAAAAACTGTTTTTT.

The chain's CDR3 is CASSLVRGSTYEQYF. The CDR3 nucleotides are TGTGCCAGCAGCTTGGTCAGGGGCTCTACCTACGAGCAGTACTTC. V gene TRBV5-5 combines with J gene TRBJ2-7; TRBD1 might be the D (6 bases). V lost 0 bases and J 2 bases, leaving 12 bases between the germline ends. Germline V gene lookup returns CDR1 SGHKS and CDR2 YYEKEE (reference sequence). The CDR3 sequence is 15 residues long.

The rearrangement uses TRBV18 and TRBJ1-1; D gene unclear. The CDR3 has 12 amino acids. Trimming took off 5 bases at V and 0 bases at J, with 4 bases between the two ends. The germline CDR1 and CDR2 sequences are KGHSH and LQKENI. CDR3 loop: CASSSMNTEAFF. In nucleotides, the CDR3 is TGTGCCAGCTCATCTATGAACACTGAAGCTTTCTTT.

The chain employs TRBV9 and TRBJ1-2; 7 bases align to TRBD1. This CDR3 comprises 14 residues. The germline gives CDR1 SGDLS, CDR2 YYNGEE. J was trimmed by 11 bases and V by 0 bases; bases with no gene match: 10. DNA of the CDR3: TGTGCCAGCAGCGTAGGTCCCAGGGGGGAAAGGTACACCTTC. Protein product: CASSVGPRGERYTF.

A few counts support this clone. The V and J genes are TRBV19 and TRBJ1-1; TRBD1 aligns across 7 bases. V was pared by 7 bases and J by 5 bases, with 7 bases of the junction left unmatched. This CDR3 contains 13 residues. Germline CDR1 is LNHDA and CDR2 is SQIVND (reference sequence). The CDR3 region is CASKDRSNTEAFF. The CDR3, as DNA: TGTGCCAGTAAGGACAGGTCTAATACTGAAGCTTTCTTT.

This clone was picked up a small number of times. This rearrangement joins TRBV2 to TRBJ2-1; 9 nucleotides line up with TRBD2. With V trimmed by 8 bases and J by 6 bases, 5 bases remained unmatched. Germline V gene data show CDR1 as SNHLY and CDR2 as FYNNEI. CDR3 length equals 13 residues. The CDR3 sequence is CASLRLAANEQFF. The CDR3 DNA reads as TGTGCCAGCCTCCGACTAGCGGCCAATGAGCAGTTCTTC.

This clone was seen once. V usage is TRBV12-5 and J usage is TRBJ2-1, with a possible D match to TRBD2 (6 bases). The CDR3 extends over 15 amino acids. Germline CDR1 reads LGHNT; CDR2 reads FRNRAP. V was clipped by 7 bases and J by 7 bases, with 20 bases between them. CDR3 sequence (DNA): TGTGCTAGTGAACCACCGGGACTCCCAGGGAATGAGCAGTTCTTC. This encodes CASEPPGLPGNEQFF.

V usage is TRBV4-1 and J usage is TRBJ1-5, with TRBD1 matching 11 bases. The CDR3 spans 16 residues. V shed 2 bases and J 7 bases; nucleotides not matched to a gene: 7. Germline CDR1 and CDR2: MGHRA and YSYEKL. The CDR3 region is CASSQLDRGHRQPQHF. As DNA, the CDR3 is TGCGCCAGCAGCCAATTGGACAGGGGGCATCGACAGCCCCAGCATTTT.

V gene TRBV5-5 combines with J gene TRBJ2-3; D might be TRBD1 (5 bases). The CDR3 has 17 amino acids. CDR1 is SGHKS and CDR2 is YYEKEE in the germline V gene (reference sequence). Trimming took off 4 bases at V and 1 base at J, with 19 bases between the two ends. CDR3 protein: CASSPVVARERTDTQYF. The CDR3 DNA reads as TGTGCCAGCAGCCCCGTAGTGGCCAGGGAACGCACAGATACGCAGTATTTT.

The chain combines TRBV5-1 with TRBJ1-2, with unresolved D. Germline values: CDR1 SGHRS, CDR2 YFSETQ. This CDR3 is built from 12 residues. Trimming shortened V by 3 bases and J by 4 bases, and 7 bases separated the two germline ends. CDR3 in amino acids: CASSSSGYGYTF. Here the CDR3 DNA reads TGCGCCAGCAGCTCCTCGGGCTATGGCTACACCTTC.

The chain employs TRBV18 and TRBJ2-1, with TRBD1 matching 11 bases. This CDR3 has 16 residues. Germline V gives CDR1 KGHSH, CDR2 LQKENI. Trimming removed 5 bases from V and 9 bases from J; junction bases left unmatched: 12. CDR3 sequence (DNA): TGTGCCAGCTCAAGAAAGGACAGGGGGCGCGTCAGTGAGCAGTTCTTC. It codes for CASSRKDRGRVSEQFF.

The V call is TRBV28, the J call TRBJ2-7; a possible D gene is TRBD1 (6 bases). The CDR3 has 19 residues. The V end was cut by 2 bases, the J end by 2 bases, with 25 bases between. Per germline, CDR1 MDHEN and CDR2 SYDVKM. The CDR3 DNA reads as TGTGCCAGCAGTTTAAGTGGGGGCTTAGGAACCCTAAACCCCTACGAGCAGTACTTC. It specifies CASSLSGGLGTLNPYEQYF. Together with reference TRBV28 and TRBJ2-7, the CDR3 gives the full variable domain: DVKVTQSSRYLVKRTGEKVFLECVQDMDHENMFWYRQDPGLGLRLIYFSYDVKMKEKGDIPEGYSVSREKKERFSLILESASTNQTSMYLCASSLSGGLGTLNPYEQYFGPGTRLTVT.

V and J are TRBV5-1 and TRBJ2-4, with TRBD2 identical over 13 bases. Germline CDR1 is SGHRS and CDR2 is YFSETQ. CDR3 length: 17 residues. Trimming removed 0 bases from V and 5 bases from J; junction bases left unmatched: 5. The CDR3 here is CASSLAFGTSGENIQYF. CDR3 coding DNA: TGCGCCAGCAGCTTGGCATTCGGGACTAGCGGGGAAAACATTCAGTACTTC.

The V call is TRBV5-5, the J call TRBJ1-1, with D uncertain. CDR3 length: 15 residues. CDR1 SGHKS and CDR2 YYEKEE come from the germline V gene (reference sequence). Deletions cut 0 bases from V and 1 base from J, with 10 bases between. This chain's CDR3 is CASSLVFRENTEAFF. DNA of the CDR3: TGTGCCAGCAGCTTGGTATTCCGGGAGAACACTGAAGCTTTCTTT.

The V call is TRBV19, the J call TRBJ1-2; perhaps TRBD1 as D (6 bases). Between the trimmed V and J ends, which lost 6 bases and 2 bases, there was a span of 13 bases. This CDR3 is 14 amino acids long. Germline CDR1 reads LNHDA; CDR2 reads SQIVND (reference sequence). Here the CDR3 reads CASSRGGQNYGYTF. The CDR3 DNA is TGTGCCAGTAGCAGGGGCGGACAGAACTATGGCTACACCTTC.

The chain links TRBV7-6 to TRBJ2-3; 7 nucleotides agree with TRBD1. V lost 0 bases to trimming and J lost 2 bases; unmatched junction nucleotides: 11. The CDR3 sequence is 18 residues long. Per the germline V gene, CDR1 is SGHVS and CDR2 is FNYEAQ. The CDR3 sequence is CASSLAAHQGVYTDTQYF. CDR3 bases: TGTGCCAGCAGCTTAGCCGCCCACCAGGGGGTTTACACAGATACGCAGTATTTT.

The chain is built from TRBV5-4 and TRBJ1-1; possibly TRBD1 for D (5 bases). In germline, CDR1 is SGHNT, CDR2 YYREEE (reference sequence). V was clipped by 4 bases and J by 8 bases, with 12 bases between them. This CDR3 comprises 12 residues. The DNA for the CDR3 is TGTGCCAGCAGCCCTCGGGGCAAGGAAGCTTTCTTT. The encoded protein is CASSPRGKEAFF.

The chain links TRBV29-1 to TRBJ2-5, with D possibly matching TRBD1 (6 bases). The J call may be incorrect, as the DNA end agrees better with TRBJ2-7. CDR3 length: 13 residues. The germline gives CDR1 SQVTM, CDR2 ANQGSEA. CDR3 DNA sequence: TGCAGCGTCCCAGACAGGATCCACTACGAGCAGTACTTC. As protein: CSVPDRIHYEQYF.

The chain links TRBV5-6 to TRBJ1-2; the D is unclear. This CDR3 region has 12 residues. Germline CDR1 SGHDT, CDR2 YYEEEE. The V gene lost 0 bases and the J gene lost 4 bases, with 4 bases spanning the gap. CDR3 sequence: CASSLAGYGYTF. CDR3 DNA: TGTGCCAGCAGCTTGGCCGGCTATGGCTACACCTTC.